Listed below are T cell receptor beta chains from one sample, sequenced in a study of cytotoxic CD8 clonotypes in ibrutinib-treated CLL. The assay was immunoSEQ multiplex PCR, and TCRdb's table has in-frame clones only and misses some. The table lists some 200,000 clones, over 60% of them singletons. Sequencing used PBMCs, obtained after 24 months of ibrutinib treatment. These receptors came from a human donor with chronic lymphocytic leukemia. The CDR3 runs from the conserved cysteine through the conserved F or W. Part of the rows lack a size; the others show once, few, many or a class for expanded clones.

>NA|TRBV7-2
CASSFSGYTDTQYF
>once|TRBV29-1
CSVSKLRGSTRLMNTEAFF
>NA|TRBV4-3
CASSQDNDGGSRYF
>NA|TRBV27
CASSLSRDSGPWETQYF
>NA|TRBV5-4
CASSGRTGGTNEKLFF
>NA|TRBV18
CASKLPGQGVLRTDTQYF
>NA|TRBV7-2
CASSPRQGSGNTIYF
>NA|TRBV4-3
CASSQDLGLAGGLAHTDTQYF
>few|TRBV14
CASSQAGTSGIIEQFF
>once|TRBV7-6
CASSLVGGGYEQYF
>NA|TRBV4-3
CASSQSDLGTANSYEQYF
>NA|TRBV5-1
CASRPGLPRAGELFF
>NA|TRBV6-1
CASSPVRGLDKSQHF
>NA|TRBV9
CASSIKPSLLPDTQYF
>NA|TRBV30
CASSSGTRAQETQYF
>NA|TRBV21-1
CASSKSPSTDTQYF
>once|TRBV9
CASSVATRVSEAFF
>NA|TRBV29-1
CSVDNQGAKETQYF
>NA|TRBV4-3
CASSQGPGSAAYEQYF
>NA|TRBV7-8
CASSLGAGMNTEAFF
>once|TRBV6-1
CATTLNSDTQYF
>NA|TRBV10-3
CATSHTGELNTEAFF
>few|TRBV7-9
CASSLIGEQYF
>few|TRBV29-1
CSVGEGPMNTEAFF
>NA|TRBV13
CASSLWGSGRFNEQFF
>NA|TRBV5-6
CASSLSGTFSYNEQFF
>once|TRBV7-2
CASSSEVLIREQYF
>NA|TRBV6-4
CASSRSGVYNEQFF
>NA|TRBV28
CASSLTQGALNTEAFF
>NA|TRBV5-6
CASSLGGTGRNYGYTF
>NA|TRBV27
CASSLLGTVYGYTF
>NA|TRBV5-1
CASSKQRPPADTQYF
>NA|TRBV6-1
CASSEAFSRPEQFF
>NA|TRBV4-1
CASSEPTRPGPSYNEQFF
>NA|TRBV7-6
CASSLNQLAGSYNEQFF
>few|TRBV27
CASSQWTSGRAVSTDTQYF
>few|TRBV19
CASNRAGGYEQYF
>NA|TRBV15
CATSVSRGSGNTIYF
>NA|TRBV15
CATSRRGRAQETQYF
>NA|TRBV7-9
CASRRKDTNYGYTF
>NA|TRBV15
CATSRDWSRRSGNTIYF
>NA|TRBV5-8
CASKRGWGSGNTIYF
>NA|TRBV13
CASSLPRTGGSYEQYF
>NA|TRBV7-2
CASSVARGFHEQFF
>NA|TRBV9
CASSSTDTQYF
>NA|TRBV6-5
CASSYGLGMEYGYTF
>NA|TRBV4-3
CASSRLQGGITDTQYF
>few|TRBV19
CASSYGRGVGYTF
>NA|TRBV9
CASSDTPGNTEAFF
>NA|TRBV7-9
CASSSAEGQGFYGYTF
>NA|TRBV27
CASSLLGTGWTDTQYF
>NA|TRBV5-1
CASKQGANTDTQYF
>few|TRBV5-4
CASSSGTGVDEPQHF
>NA|TRBV5-6
CASSPSQGDREKLFF
>NA|TRBV7-9
CASSPGGGGPETQYF
>NA|TRBV14
CASSQVYPGLGTDTQYF
>NA|TRBV1
CTSSQMPGGASGNTIYF